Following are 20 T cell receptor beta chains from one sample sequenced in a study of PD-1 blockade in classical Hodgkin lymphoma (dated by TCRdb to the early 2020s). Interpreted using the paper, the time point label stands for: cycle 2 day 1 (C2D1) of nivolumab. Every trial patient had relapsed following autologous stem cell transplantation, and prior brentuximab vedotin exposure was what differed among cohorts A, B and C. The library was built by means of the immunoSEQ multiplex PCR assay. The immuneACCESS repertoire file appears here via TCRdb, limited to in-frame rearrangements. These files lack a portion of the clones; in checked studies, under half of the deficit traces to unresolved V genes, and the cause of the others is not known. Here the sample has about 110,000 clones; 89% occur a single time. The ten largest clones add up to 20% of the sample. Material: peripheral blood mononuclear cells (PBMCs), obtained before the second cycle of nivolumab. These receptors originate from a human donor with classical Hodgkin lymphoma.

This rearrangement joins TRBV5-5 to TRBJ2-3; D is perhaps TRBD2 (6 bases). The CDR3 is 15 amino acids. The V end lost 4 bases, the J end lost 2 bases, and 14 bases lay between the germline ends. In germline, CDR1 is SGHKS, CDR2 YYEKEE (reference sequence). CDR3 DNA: TGTGCCAGCAGCGCCCCGGGAGTAACCACAGATACGCAGTATTTT. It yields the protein CASSAPGVTTDTQYF.

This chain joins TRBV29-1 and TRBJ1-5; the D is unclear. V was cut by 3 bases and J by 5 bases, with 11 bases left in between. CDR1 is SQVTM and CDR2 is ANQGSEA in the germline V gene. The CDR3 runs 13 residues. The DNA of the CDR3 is TGCAGCGTTGAGGAAAATTCGTATCAGCCCCAGCATTTT. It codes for CSVEENSYQPQHF.

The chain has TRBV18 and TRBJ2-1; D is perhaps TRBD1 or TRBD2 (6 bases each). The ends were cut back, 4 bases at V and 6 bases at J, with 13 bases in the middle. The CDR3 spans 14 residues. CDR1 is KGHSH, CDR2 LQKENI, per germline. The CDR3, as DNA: TGTGCCAGCTCACTATTCGAGGGGGGCAATGAGCAGTTCTTC. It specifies CASSLFEGGNEQFF.

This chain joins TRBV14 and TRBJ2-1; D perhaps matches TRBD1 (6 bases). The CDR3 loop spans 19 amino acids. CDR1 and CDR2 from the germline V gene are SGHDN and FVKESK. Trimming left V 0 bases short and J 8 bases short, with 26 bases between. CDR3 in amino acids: CASSQDIADIWVPGDEQFF. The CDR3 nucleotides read TGTGCCAGCAGCCAAGATATTGCGGATATCTGGGTCCCAGGGGATGAGCAGTTCTTC.

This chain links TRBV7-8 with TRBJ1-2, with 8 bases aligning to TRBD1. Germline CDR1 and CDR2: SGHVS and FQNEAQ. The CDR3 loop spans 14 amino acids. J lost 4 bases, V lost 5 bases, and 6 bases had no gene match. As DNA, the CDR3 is TGTGCCAGCAGCCCCGGACAGGGATTCTATGGCTACACCTTC. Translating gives CASSPGQGFYGYTF.

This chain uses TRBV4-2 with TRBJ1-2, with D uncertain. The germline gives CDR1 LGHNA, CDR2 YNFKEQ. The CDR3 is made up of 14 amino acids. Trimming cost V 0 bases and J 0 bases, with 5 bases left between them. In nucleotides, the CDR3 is TGTGCCAGCAGCCAAGACCCTCCTAACTATGGCTACACCTTC. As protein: CASSQDPPNYGYTF.

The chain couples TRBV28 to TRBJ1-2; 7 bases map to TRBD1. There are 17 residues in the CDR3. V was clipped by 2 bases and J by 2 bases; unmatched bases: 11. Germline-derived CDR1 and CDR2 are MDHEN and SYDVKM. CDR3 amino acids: CASSLGPQGKRNYGYTF. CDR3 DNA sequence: TGTGCCAGCAGTTTAGGGCCACAGGGGAAGAGGAACTATGGCTACACCTTC.

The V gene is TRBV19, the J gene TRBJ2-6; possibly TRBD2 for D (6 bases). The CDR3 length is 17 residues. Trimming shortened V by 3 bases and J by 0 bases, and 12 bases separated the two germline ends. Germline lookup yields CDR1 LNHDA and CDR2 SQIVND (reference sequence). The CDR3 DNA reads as TGTGCCAGTAGTATGGGGGACTTTAACTCTGGGGCCAACGTCCTGACTTTC. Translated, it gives CASSMGDFNSGANVLTF.

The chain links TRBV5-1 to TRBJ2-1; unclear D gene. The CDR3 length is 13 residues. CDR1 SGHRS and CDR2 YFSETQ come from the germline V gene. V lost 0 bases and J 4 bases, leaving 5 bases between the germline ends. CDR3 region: CASSLVGYNEQFF. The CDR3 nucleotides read TGCGCCAGCAGCTTGGTGGGGTACAATGAGCAGTTCTTC.

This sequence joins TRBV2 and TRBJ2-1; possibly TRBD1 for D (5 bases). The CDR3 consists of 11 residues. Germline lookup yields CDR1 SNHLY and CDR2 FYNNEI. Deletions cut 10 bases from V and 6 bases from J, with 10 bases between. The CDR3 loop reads CATGQGNEQFF. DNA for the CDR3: TGTGCCACAGGGCAGGGCAATGAGCAGTTCTTC.

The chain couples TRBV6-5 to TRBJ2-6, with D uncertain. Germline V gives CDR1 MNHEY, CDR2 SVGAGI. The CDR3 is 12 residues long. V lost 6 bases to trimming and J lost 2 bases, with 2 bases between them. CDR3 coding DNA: TGTGCCAGCAGGGCTGGGGCCAACGTCCTGACTTTC. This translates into CASRAGANVLTF.

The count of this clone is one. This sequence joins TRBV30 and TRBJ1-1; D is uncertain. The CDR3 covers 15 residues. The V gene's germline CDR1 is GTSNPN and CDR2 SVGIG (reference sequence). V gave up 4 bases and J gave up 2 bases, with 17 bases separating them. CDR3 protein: CAWTRAGRENTEAFF. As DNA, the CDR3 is TGTGCCTGGACCCGGGCGGGGAGGGAAAACACTGAAGCTTTCTTT. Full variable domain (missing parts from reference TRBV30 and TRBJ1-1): SQTIHQWPATLVQPVGSPLSLECTVEGTSNPNLYWYRQAAGRGLQLLFYSVGIGQISSEVPQNLSASRPQDRQFILSSKKLLLSDSGFYLCAWTRAGRENTEAFFGQGTRLTVV.

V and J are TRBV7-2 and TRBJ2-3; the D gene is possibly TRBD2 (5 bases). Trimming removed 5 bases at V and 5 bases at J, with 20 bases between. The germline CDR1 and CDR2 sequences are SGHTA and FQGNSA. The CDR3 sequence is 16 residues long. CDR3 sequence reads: CASSLTPTKRVDTQYF. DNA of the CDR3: TGTGCCAGCAGCCTCACCCCGACAAAGAGGGTAGATACGCAGTATTTT.

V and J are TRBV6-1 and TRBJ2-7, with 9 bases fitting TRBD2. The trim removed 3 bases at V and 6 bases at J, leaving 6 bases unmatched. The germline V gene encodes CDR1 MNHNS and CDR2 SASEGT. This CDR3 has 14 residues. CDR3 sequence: CASSDSGGRREQYF. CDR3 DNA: TGTGCCAGCAGTGATAGCGGGGGACGGCGCGAGCAGTACTTC.

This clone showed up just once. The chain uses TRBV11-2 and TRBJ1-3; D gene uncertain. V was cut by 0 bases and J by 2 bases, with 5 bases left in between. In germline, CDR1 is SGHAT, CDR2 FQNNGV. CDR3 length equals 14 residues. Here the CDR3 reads CASSLEAAGNTIYF. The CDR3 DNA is TGTGCCAGCAGCTTAGAGGCAGCTGGAAACACCATATATTTT.

The CDR3 sequence: CASSYGQVETQYF. CDR3 sequence (DNA): TGTGCCAGCAGTTACGGACAGGTTGAGACCCAGTACTTC. This rearrangement joins TRBV6-5 to TRBJ2-5; 7 bases are shared with TRBD1. V lost 2 bases, J lost 5 bases, and 2 bases stayed unmatched. Germline assignment: CDR1 MNHEY and CDR2 SVGAGI. The CDR3 runs 13 residues.

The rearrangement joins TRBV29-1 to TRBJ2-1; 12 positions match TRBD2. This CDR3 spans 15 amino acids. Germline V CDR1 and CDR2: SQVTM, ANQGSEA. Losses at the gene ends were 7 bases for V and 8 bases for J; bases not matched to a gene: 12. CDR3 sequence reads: CSGMNPPSGRDEQFF. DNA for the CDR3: TGCAGCGGGATGAACCCGCCTAGCGGGAGGGATGAGCAGTTCTTC.

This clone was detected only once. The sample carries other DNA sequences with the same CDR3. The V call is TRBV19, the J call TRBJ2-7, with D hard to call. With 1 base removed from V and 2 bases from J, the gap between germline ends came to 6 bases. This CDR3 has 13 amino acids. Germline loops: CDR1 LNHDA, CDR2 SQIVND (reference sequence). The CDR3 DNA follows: TGTGCCAGTAGTATAGGTACGGCCTACGAGCAGTACTTC. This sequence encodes CASSIGTAYEQYF.

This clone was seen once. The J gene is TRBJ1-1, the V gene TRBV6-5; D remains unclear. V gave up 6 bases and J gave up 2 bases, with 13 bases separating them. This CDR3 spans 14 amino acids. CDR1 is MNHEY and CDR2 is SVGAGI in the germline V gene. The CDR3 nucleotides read TGTGCCAGCAGAACCGCCGGGCTCAACACTGAAGCTTTCTTT. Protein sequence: CASRTAGLNTEAFF.

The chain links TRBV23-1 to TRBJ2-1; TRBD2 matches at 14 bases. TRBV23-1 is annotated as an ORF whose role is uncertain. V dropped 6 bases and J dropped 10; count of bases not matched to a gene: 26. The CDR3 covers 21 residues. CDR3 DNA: TGCGCCAGCAGCCGAGATACGACTAGCGGGAGGGCCAGATCCCTACGGTGGGAGCAGTTCTTC. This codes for CASSRDTTSGRARSLRWEQFF.